Listed below are T cell receptor beta chains from one sample, sequenced in a study of cytomegalovirus exposure and HLA in healthy donors. TCRdb keeps only in-frame clones here, not all; method: immunoSEQ multiplex PCR. The repertoire holds under 55,000 clones, with around 72% as singletons. Sequences were obtained from PBMCs. Receptors were obtained from a man between 18 and 29 years old in good health and CMV-seronegative. Each CDR3 is given with its conserved first and last residue. Each record gives: J gene, V gene, D gene, clone size, CDR3 DNA, CDR3 protein. A D gene is named only where the DNA matches it firmly. The size field is filled for only some rows; it gives once, few, many or a size class.

J gene: TRBJ2-1
V gene: TRBV21-1
D gene: -
clone size: -
CDR3 DNA: TGTGCCAGCAGCAACCGGGACAGAAACAATGAGCAGTTCTTC
CDR3 protein: CASSNRDRNNEQFF

J gene: TRBJ1-4
V gene: TRBV4-1
D gene: -
clone size: few
CDR3 DNA: TGCGCCAGCAGCCAAGGATGGGGGGAGAAGAAAAAACTGTTTTTT
CDR3 protein: CASSQGWGEKKKLFF

J gene: TRBJ2-2
V gene: TRBV7-2
D gene: -
clone size: -
CDR3 DNA: TGTGCCAGCAGCCATGAGAGTTCTTCCAGGGAGCTGTTTTTT
CDR3 protein: CASSHESSSRELFF

J gene: TRBJ2-2
V gene: TRBV15
D gene: -
clone size: -
CDR3 DNA: TGTGCCACCAGCCCAGACAGGTTAAGCACCGGGGAGCTGTTTTTT
CDR3 protein: CATSPDRLSTGELFF

J gene: TRBJ2-7
V gene: TRBV10-3
D gene: -
clone size: -
CDR3 DNA: TGTGCCATCAGGGTTTCTAGCTCCTACGAGCAGTACTTC
CDR3 protein: CAIRVSSSYEQYF

J gene: TRBJ2-5
V gene: TRBV5-1
D gene: TRBD2
clone size: -
CDR3 DNA: TGCGCCAGCAGTCTTCAGCAGGGAGGGGAAGAGACCCAGTACTTC
CDR3 protein: CASSLQQGGEETQYF

J gene: TRBJ1-5
V gene: TRBV7-2
D gene: -
clone size: -
CDR3 DNA: TGTGCCAGCAGCTTTGCAGGAATTAGCAATCAGCCCCAGCATTTT
CDR3 protein: CASSFAGISNQPQHF

J gene: TRBJ2-1
V gene: TRBV28
D gene: TRBD2
clone size: -
CDR3 DNA: TGTGCCACCCGAACTAGCGGGAGGCATGAGCAGTTCTTC
CDR3 protein: CATRTSGRHEQFF

J gene: TRBJ1-6
V gene: TRBV5-4
D gene: -
clone size: -
CDR3 DNA: TGTGCCAGCAGCCTGTCTAATTCACCCCTCCACTTT
CDR3 protein: CASSLSNSPLHF

J gene: TRBJ2-7
V gene: TRBV30
D gene: -
clone size: -
CDR3 DNA: TGTGCCTGGAGTGTACAAACCTTTCGGTACTTC
CDR3 protein: CAWSVQTFRYF

J gene: TRBJ2-6
V gene: TRBV6-5
D gene: -
clone size: -
CDR3 DNA: TGTGCCAGCAGTTACCAATCTGGGGCCAACGTCCTGACTTTC
CDR3 protein: CASSYQSGANVLTF

J gene: TRBJ1-1
V gene: TRBV29-1
D gene: TRBD1
clone size: -
CDR3 DNA: TGCAGCGCCGATCTGGGACAGTTCATGAACACTGAAGCTTTCTTT
CDR3 protein: CSADLGQFMNTEAFF

J gene: TRBJ2-3
V gene: TRBV9
D gene: -
clone size: -
CDR3 DNA: TGTGCCAGCAGCCTTAGCGGTAGCACAGATACGCAGTATTTT
CDR3 protein: CASSLSGSTDTQYF

J gene: TRBJ2-3
V gene: TRBV6-4
D gene: -
clone size: -
CDR3 DNA: TGTGCCAGCAGTGACTCTTCGGAGCCAGATACGCAGTATTTT
CDR3 protein: CASSDSSEPDTQYF

J gene: TRBJ2-6
V gene: TRBV4-2
D gene: -
clone size: -
CDR3 DNA: TGTGCCAGCAGCCAAGCGAGCTCCGGGGCCAACGTCCTGACTTTC
CDR3 protein: CASSQASSGANVLTF

J gene: TRBJ2-7
V gene: TRBV6-6
D gene: -
clone size: -
CDR3 DNA: TGTGCCAGCAGTTACCTGGAGTACGAGCAGTACTTC
CDR3 protein: CASSYLEYEQYF

J gene: TRBJ2-7
V gene: TRBV30
D gene: -
clone size: -
CDR3 DNA: TGTGCCTGGGGCGGGACAGACTACGAGCAGTACTTC
CDR3 protein: CAWGGTDYEQYF

J gene: TRBJ2-3
V gene: TRBV10-3
D gene: TRBD2
clone size: -
CDR3 DNA: TGTGCCATCAGTGAACTAGCGGGAGGGCCAAATACGCAGTATTTT
CDR3 protein: CAISELAGGPNTQYF

J gene: TRBJ2-7
V gene: TRBV18
D gene: TRBD2
clone size: -
CDR3 DNA: TGTGCCAGCTCACCGGGACTAGCGGGAATCGAGCAGTACTTC
CDR3 protein: CASSPGLAGIEQYF

J gene: TRBJ1-5
V gene: TRBV5-8
D gene: TRBD1
clone size: -
CDR3 DNA: TGTGCCAGCAGCTGGGACAGGGGAGACAATCAGCCCCAGCATTTT
CDR3 protein: CASSWDRGDNQPQHF

J gene: TRBJ2-5
V gene: TRBV13
D gene: TRBD2
clone size: -
CDR3 DNA: TGTGCCAGCAGCTTCGCGACTAGCAGAACACAAGAGACCCAGTACTTC
CDR3 protein: CASSFATSRTQETQYF

J gene: TRBJ1-2
V gene: TRBV30
D gene: -
clone size: -
CDR3 DNA: TGTGCCTGGAGTGGAGTCTTCTTTCAGGACTATGGCTACACCTTC
CDR3 protein: CAWSGVFFQDYGYTF

J gene: TRBJ1-1
V gene: TRBV29-1
D gene: -
clone size: -
CDR3 DNA: TGCAGCGTTACGGCCGGGACACCGAACACTGAAGCTTTCTTT
CDR3 protein: CSVTAGTPNTEAFF

J gene: TRBJ2-2
V gene: TRBV7-9
D gene: -
clone size: -
CDR3 DNA: TGTGCCAGCAGCATCCTGGACAGCAACACCGGGGAGCTGTTTTTT
CDR3 protein: CASSILDSNTGELFF

J gene: TRBJ1-1
V gene: TRBV30
D gene: TRBD1
clone size: few
CDR3 DNA: TGTGCCTGGAGTCGGGACAGCAACACTGAAGCTTTCTTT
CDR3 protein: CAWSRDSNTEAFF

J gene: TRBJ2-7
V gene: TRBV5-1
D gene: TRBD2
clone size: -
CDR3 DNA: TGCGCCAGCAGCCCAGTTCGACTAGCGGGAGGGGAGCAGTACTTC
CDR3 protein: CASSPVRLAGGEQYF

J gene: TRBJ2-7
V gene: TRBV6-5
D gene: -
clone size: once
CDR3 DNA: TGTGCCAGCAGTTACTCGAGGCTACACTCCTACGAGCAGTACTTC
CDR3 protein: CASSYSRLHSYEQYF

J gene: TRBJ1-5
V gene: TRBV7-9
D gene: TRBD1
clone size: -
CDR3 DNA: TGTGCCAGCAGCTTAGAACGAGGGGGCCAGCCCCAGCATTTT
CDR3 protein: CASSLERGGQPQHF

J gene: TRBJ2-3
V gene: TRBV7-2
D gene: -
clone size: -
CDR3 DNA: TGTGCCAGCAGCTGGTGGGAGAAGGCAGATACGCAGTATTTT
CDR3 protein: CASSWWEKADTQYF

J gene: TRBJ2-5
V gene: TRBV10-1
D gene: TRBD1
clone size: -
CDR3 DNA: TGCGCCAGCAGTGAGTCGGGGACAGGGGTTGGAGAGACCCAGTACTTC
CDR3 protein: CASSESGTGVGETQYF

J gene: TRBJ1-4
V gene: TRBV4-3
D gene: -
clone size: -
CDR3 DNA: TGCGCCAGCAGCCAGCGGTCGGCGGGGGCTGCGGAAAAACTGTTTTTT
CDR3 protein: CASSQRSAGAAEKLFF

J gene: TRBJ1-1
V gene: TRBV7-2
D gene: -
clone size: -
CDR3 DNA: TGTGCCAGCAGCTTCCGAACTATGAACACTGAAGCTTTCTTT
CDR3 protein: CASSFRTMNTEAFF

J gene: TRBJ2-7
V gene: TRBV29-1
D gene: TRBD2
clone size: -
CDR3 DNA: TGCAGCGTTGGTGGGACTAGCGGGAGGCCGCACGAGCAGTACTTC
CDR3 protein: CSVGGTSGRPHEQYF

J gene: TRBJ2-3
V gene: TRBV7-2
D gene: -
clone size: -
CDR3 DNA: TGTGCCAGCAGCCCCCAGGATGTGCAGTATTTT
CDR3 protein: CASSPQDVQYF

J gene: TRBJ1-5
V gene: TRBV25-1
D gene: -
clone size: -
CDR3 DNA: TGTGCCAGCAAAGCACAGGGTAGCAATCAGCCCCAGCATTTT
CDR3 protein: CASKAQGSNQPQHF

J gene: TRBJ2-1
V gene: TRBV5-4
D gene: TRBD1
clone size: -
CDR3 DNA: TGTGCCAGCAGCCCCTACGGGACAGGAGTTTCACCTGAGCAGTTCTTC
CDR3 protein: CASSPYGTGVSPEQFF

J gene: TRBJ2-1
V gene: TRBV6-1
D gene: TRBD1
clone size: -
CDR3 DNA: TGTGCCAGCAGTGCCGGACAGGGATGGGGATACAATGAGCAGTTCTTC
CDR3 protein: CASSAGQGWGYNEQFF

J gene: TRBJ1-1
V gene: TRBV7-6
D gene: -
clone size: -
CDR3 DNA: TGTGCCAGCAGCTTCGGGGAGAACACTGAAGCTTTCTTT
CDR3 protein: CASSFGENTEAFF

J gene: TRBJ2-7
V gene: TRBV29-1
D gene: -
clone size: -
CDR3 DNA: TGCAGCGTTGTCGCAGGGCACGAGCAGTACTTC
CDR3 protein: CSVVAGHEQYF